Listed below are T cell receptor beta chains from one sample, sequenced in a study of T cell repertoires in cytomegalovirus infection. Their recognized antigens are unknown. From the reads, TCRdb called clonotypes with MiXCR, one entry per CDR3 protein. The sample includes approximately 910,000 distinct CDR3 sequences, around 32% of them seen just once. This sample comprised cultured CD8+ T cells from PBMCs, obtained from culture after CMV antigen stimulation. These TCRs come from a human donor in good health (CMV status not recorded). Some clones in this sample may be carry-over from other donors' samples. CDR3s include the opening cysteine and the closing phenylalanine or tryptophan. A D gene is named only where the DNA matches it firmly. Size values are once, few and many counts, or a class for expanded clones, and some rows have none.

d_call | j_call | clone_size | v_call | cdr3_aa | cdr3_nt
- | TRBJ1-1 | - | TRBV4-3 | CANSPTGLNTEAFF | TGCGCCAACAGCCCTACAGGGTTGAACACTGAAGCTTTCTTT
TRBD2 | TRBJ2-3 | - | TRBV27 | CASGPGTSSQDTQYF | TGTGCCAGCGGCCCCGGGACTAGCAGTCAAGATACGCAGTATTTT
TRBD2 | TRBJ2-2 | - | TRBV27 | CASTPHWRGDTGELFF | TGTGCCAGCACCCCACATTGGCGGGGGGACACCGGGGAGCTGTTTTTT
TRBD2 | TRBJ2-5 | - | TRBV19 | CASSMKHGRDQYF | TGTGCCAGTAGTATGAAACACGGGAGGGACCAGTACTTC
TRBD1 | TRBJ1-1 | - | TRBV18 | CASLGVQGPNTEAFF | TGTGCCAGCTTAGGGGTACAGGGGCCGAACACTGAAGCTTTCTTT
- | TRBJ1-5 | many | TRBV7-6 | CASSPLDGFSNQPQHF | TGTGCCAGCAGCCCCCTGGACGGTTTTAGCAATCAGCCCCAGCATTTT
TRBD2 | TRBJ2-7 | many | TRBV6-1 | CASSEGLAESYEQYF | TGTGCCAGCAGTGAAGGACTAGCCGAGTCCTACGAGCAGTACTTC
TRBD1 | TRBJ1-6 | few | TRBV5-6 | CASSLGTGGRLSSPLHF | TGTGCCAGCAGCTTGGGGACAGGGGGCAGATTGAGTTCACCCCTCCACTTT
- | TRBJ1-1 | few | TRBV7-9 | CASSPGPVEAFF | TGTGCCAGCAGCCCCGGGCCCGTCGAAGCTTTCTTT
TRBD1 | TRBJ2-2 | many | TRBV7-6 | CASSFPETGQNTGELFF | TGTGCCAGCAGCTTCCCTGAGACAGGGCAAAACACCGGGGAGCTGTTTTTT
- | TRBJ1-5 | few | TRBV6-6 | CASSTPKGGRRNQPQHF | TGTGCCAGCAGTACCCCAAAGGGGGGGCGTCGCAATCAGCCCCAGCATTTT
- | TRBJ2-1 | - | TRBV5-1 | CASSSYTGTEQFF | TGCGCCAGCAGCAGTTATACGGGGACTGAGCAGTTCTTC
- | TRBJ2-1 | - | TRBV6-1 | CTSRTGLSSYNEQFF | TGTACCAGCAGGACGGGTCTTAGCTCCTACAATGAGCAGTTCTTC
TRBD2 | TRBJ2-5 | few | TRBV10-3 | CAISEERTRNQETQYF | TGTGCCATCAGTGAGGAACGGACTAGGAACCAAGAGACCCAGTACTTC
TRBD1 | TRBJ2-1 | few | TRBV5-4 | CASSLEVTGVRDNEQFF | TGTGCCAGCAGCTTGGAAGTGACAGGGGTTCGAGACAATGAGCAGTTCTTC
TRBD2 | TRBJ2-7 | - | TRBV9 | CASSALGRGEQYF | TGTGCCAGCAGCGCCCTTGGGAGGGGCGAGCAGTACTTC
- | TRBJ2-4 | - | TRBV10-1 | CASSPSPAKNIQYF | TGCGCCAGCAGTCCCTCCCCGGCCAAAAACATTCAGTACTTC
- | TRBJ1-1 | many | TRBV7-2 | CASSHPSSSPPEAFF | TGTGCCAGCAGCCACCCTTCCTCAAGTCCTCCTGAAGCTTTCTTT
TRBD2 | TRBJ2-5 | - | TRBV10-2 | CASSEATSGGAETQYF | TGCGCCAGCAGTGAGGCGACTAGCGGGGGGGCAGAGACCCAGTACTTC
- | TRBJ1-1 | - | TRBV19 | CASSIVEGTEAFF | TGTGCCAGTAGTATAGTGGAGGGCACTGAAGCTTTCTTT
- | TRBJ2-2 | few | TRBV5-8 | CASSSGTVATGELFF | TGTGCCAGCAGCTCGGGTACAGTGGCCACCGGGGAGCTGTTTTTT
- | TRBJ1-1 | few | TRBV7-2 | CASSHWGDTEAFF | TGTGCCAGCAGTCATTGGGGGGACACTGAAGCTTTCTTT
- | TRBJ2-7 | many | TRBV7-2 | CASSDSPDNREYSYEQYF | TGTGCCAGCAGCGATAGCCCCGATAACAGGGAGTATTCCTACGAGCAGTACTTC
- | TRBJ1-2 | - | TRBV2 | CASSTYNYYGYTF | TGTGCCAGCAGCACGTACAATTACTATGGCTACACCTTC
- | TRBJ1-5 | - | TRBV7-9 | CASSWGGDLSNQPQHF | TGTGCCAGCAGCTGGGGGGGGGACCTTAGCAATCAGCCCCAGCATTTT
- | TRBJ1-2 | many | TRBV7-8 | CASSLDSNGYTF | TGTGCCAGCAGCTTAGATTCGAATGGCTACACCTTC
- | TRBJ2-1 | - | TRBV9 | CASSPRESSYNEQFF | TGTGCCAGCAGCCCCCGAGAGAGCTCCTACAATGAGCAGTTCTTC